The 18 T cell receptor beta chains presented below share a single source sample, sequenced in a study of T cell responses to AZD1222 COVID-19 vaccine. Generated by immunoSEQ multiplex PCR, the TCRdb table keeps only in-frame clones and is missing some. The sample carries about 85,000 clones, around 85% recorded once. Here the sequenced sample was peripheral blood, taken 28 days after the second AZD1222 dose. The receptor source for this set is an adult who received the AZD1222 COVID-19 vaccine.

This clone has just one count. The rearrangement links TRBV11-2 to TRBJ1-3; D is perhaps TRBD1 (5 bases). V lost 6 bases to trimming and J lost 4 bases, with 13 bases between them. The CDR3 is 14 residues long. Germline V CDR1 and CDR2: SGHAT, FQNNGV. The chain's CDR3 is CASSRRATGNTIYF. The DNA of the CDR3 is TGTGCCAGCAGTCGCAGGGCAACGGGAAACACCATATATTTT.

This clone showed up just a few times. The rearrangement links TRBV7-9 to TRBJ2-3; 11 nucleotides align to TRBD2. Germline CDR1 and CDR2: SEHNR and FQNEAQ (reference sequence). V was clipped by 4 bases and J by 5 bases; unmatched bases: 2. The CDR3 runs to 14 residues. The CDR3: CASSYGLAGDTQYF. The CDR3, as DNA: TGTGCCAGCAGCTATGGACTAGCGGGAGATACGCAGTATTTT.

The chain employs TRBV18 and TRBJ1-6; D is possibly TRBD1 (6 bases). From germline, CDR1 is KGHSH and CDR2 LQKENI. This CDR3 is built from 14 residues. Trimming cost V 2 bases and J 8 bases, with 10 bases left between them. The CDR3 reads CASSPRGKDSPLHF. CDR3 DNA sequence: TGTGCCAGCTCACCAAGGGGGAAAGATTCACCCCTCCACTTT.

The rearrangement joins TRBV24-1 to TRBJ1-1, with D uncertain. From germline, CDR1 is KGHDR and CDR2 SFDVKD. The CDR3 is 14 amino acids. V lost 2 bases and J 1 base, leaving 7 bases between the germline ends. The CDR3 protein is CATSDYDKNTEAFF. Written as DNA, the CDR3 is TGTGCCACCAGTGATTACGATAAGAACACTGAAGCTTTCTTT.

This clone turned up a few times. The chain couples TRBV7-3 to TRBJ2-1; 7 positions agree with TRBD2. The V gene end was trimmed by 4 bases and the J gene end by 4 bases; junction bases not matched to a gene: 7. The CDR3 consists of 15 residues. Germline V gene lookup returns CDR1 SGHTA and CDR2 FQGTGA. The CDR3 region is CASSSLPSGYNEQFF. DNA of the CDR3: TGTGCCAGCAGCTCCCTACCTAGCGGTTACAATGAGCAGTTCTTC.

The rearrangement uses TRBV5-8 and TRBJ1-2, with a tentative D call TRBD1 (6 bases). V was shortened by 5 bases and J by 9 bases, with 17 bases between the two germline ends. This CDR3 contains 13 residues. Germline CDR1 reads SGHTS; CDR2 reads YDEGEE. The CDR3 reads CASSRAAGTSYTF. The CDR3 DNA reads as TGTGCCAGCAGTCGAGCGGCAGGGACAAGCTACACCTTC.

The chain employs TRBV2 and TRBJ1-2; 7 bases align to TRBD1. Trimming removed 3 bases from V and 8 bases from J; junction bases left unmatched: 6. The CDR3 covers 13 residues. Germline loops: CDR1 SNHLY, CDR2 FYNNEI. The CDR3 protein is CASSEEGAQGYTF. As DNA, the CDR3 is TGTGCCAGCAGTGAGGAGGGGGCTCAGGGCTACACCTTC.

CDR3 DNA sequence: TGTGCCAGCAATAAAAGGGAAGGGCAGGGAGCCCTGAACACTGAAGCTTTCTTT. Protein sequence: CASNKREGQGALNTEAFF. The rearrangement uses TRBV27 and TRBJ1-1; a possible D gene is TRBD1 (5 bases). Germline V gene lookup returns CDR1 MNHEY and CDR2 SMNVEV (reference sequence). With 7 bases removed from V and 0 bases from J, the gap between germline ends came to 24 bases. The CDR3 runs to 18 residues.

J is TRBJ1-4 and V is TRBV5-1; TRBD1 is a possible D gene (5 bases). Germline loops: CDR1 SGHRS, CDR2 YFSETQ. This CDR3 contains 15 residues. Trimming pared 4 bases from V and 4 bases from J, leaving 14 bases between. This CDR3 is CASSLNRRVNEKLFF. In DNA form, the CDR3 reads TGCGCCAGCAGCCTTAACAGGCGGGTTAATGAAAAACTGTTTTTT.

The CDR3 DNA sequence: TGCGCCAGCGCCCCCTCTAGCCCGACAGATACGCAGTATTTT. It specifies CASAPSSPTDTQYF. The chain carries TRBV5-1 and TRBJ2-3; a weak D match, TRBD2 (5 bases). Germline CDR1 is SGHRS and CDR2 is YFSETQ. This CDR3 region has 14 residues. V lost 7 bases and J 3 bases, leaving 15 bases between the germline ends. Combining the CDR3 with reference TRBV5-1 and TRBJ2-3 gives the whole variable domain KAGVTQTPRYLIKTRGQQVTLSCSPISGHRSVSWYQQTPGQGLQFLFEYFSETQRNKGNFPGRFSGRQFSNSRSEMNVSTLELGDSALYLCASAPSSPTDTQYFGPGTRLTVL.

The chain carries TRBV5-1 and TRBJ2-5; D gene uncertain. Germline V gene lookup returns CDR1 SGHRS and CDR2 YFSETQ. The CDR3 consists of 12 residues. Trimming stripped 0 bases from V and 4 bases from J, with 4 bases between. This chain's CDR3 is CASSLETETQYF. DNA of the CDR3: TGCGCCAGCAGCTTGGAAACAGAGACCCAGTACTTC.

This clone was observed a single time. The chain links TRBV7-9 to TRBJ2-3, with D unresolved. The V and J ends lost 1 base and 3 bases respectively, with 8 bases between them. The CDR3 sequence is 14 residues long. Germline CDR1 reads SEHNR; CDR2 reads FQNEAQ (reference sequence). CDR3 nucleotide sequence: TGTGCCAGCAGCTTAGGCTGGGGAACAGATACGCAGTATTTT. Protein: CASSLGWGTDTQYF.

This chain links TRBV11-2 with TRBJ2-5; D is possibly TRBD2 (6 bases). The CDR3 loop spans 12 amino acids. Trimming removed 2 bases from V and 6 bases from J, with 7 bases in between. Germline assignment: CDR1 SGHAT and CDR2 FQNNGV. The CDR3 loop is CASSLSGQTQYF. CDR3 nucleotides: TGTGCCAGCAGCTTAAGCGGGCAGACCCAGTACTTC. The full variable domain, in which reference TRBV11-2 and TRBJ2-5 provide the parts outside the CDR3, is EAGVAQSPRYKIIEKRQSVAFWCNPISGHATLYWYQQILGQGPKLLIQFQNNGVVDDSQLPKDRFSAERLKGVDSTLKIQPAKLEDSAVYLCASSLSGQTQYFGPGTRLLVL.

The V and J genes are TRBV28 and TRBJ1-2; TRBD1 is a possible D gene (5 bases). With 1 base removed from V and 4 bases from J, the gap between germline ends came to 19 bases. Germline V gene sequence: CDR1 MDHEN, CDR2 SYDVKM. The CDR3 length is 17 residues. This CDR3 reads CASSLSGQGRLVYGYTF. For the CDR3, the DNA is TGTGCCAGCAGTTTATCGGGGCAGGGCAGGTTGGTCTATGGCTACACCTTC.

The chain couples TRBV7-2 to TRBJ2-7; 7 bases align to TRBD2. Germline loops: CDR1 SGHTA, CDR2 FQGNSA. CDR3 size: 14 residues. Losses at the gene ends were 4 bases for V and 3 bases for J; bases not matched to a gene: 6. DNA for the CDR3: TGTGCCAGCAGCTCCAGCGGGGCCTACTACGAGCAGTACTTC. Its protein product is CASSSSGAYYEQYF.

This clone was seen a few times. This chain uses TRBV2 with TRBJ2-3; TRBD1 is a possible D gene (5 bases). Trimming left V 7 bases short and J 2 bases short, with 13 bases between. The CDR3 totals 14 residues. The germline V gene encodes CDR1 SNHLY and CDR2 FYNNEI. CDR3 region: CASTGDSNTDTQYF. The CDR3 DNA is TGTGCCAGCACGGGCGACAGCAACACAGATACGCAGTATTTT.

This rearrangement joins TRBV7-2 to TRBJ2-1; 16 bases match TRBD2. The trim removed 5 bases at V and 10 bases at J, leaving 11 bases unmatched. Germline-derived CDR1 and CDR2 are SGHTA and FQGNSA. CDR3 size: 17 residues. The CDR3 loop reads CASSPPGLAGGSDEQFF. The CDR3, as DNA: TGTGCCAGCAGCCCTCCGGGACTAGCGGGAGGGTCCGACGAGCAGTTCTTC.

The chain employs TRBV19 and TRBJ1-2; 8 positions agree with TRBD1. Trimming removed 4 bases from V and 8 bases from J; junction bases left unmatched: 6. The CDR3 length is 13 residues. The germline V gene has CDR1 LNHDA and CDR2 SQIVND (reference sequence). This chain's CDR3 is CASSTGQGRGYTF. As DNA, the CDR3 is TGTGCCAGTAGTACCGGACAGGGCCGGGGCTACACCTTC.